The 23 T cell receptor beta chains below come from one sample, sequenced in a study of technical replicates of blood from a few donors. TCRdb's copy holds only in-frame clones and misses some; the assay was immunoSEQ multiplex PCR. The table lists 58,000 or so clones, more than 75% of them singletons. What was sequenced was PBMCs. These receptors were taken from a human donor in good health. Some clones in this sample may be carry-over from other donors' samples.

The chain carries TRBV27 and TRBJ2-1; 9 bases map to TRBD2. V gave up 8 bases and J gave up 2 bases; unmatched junction bases: 10. This CDR3 spans 16 amino acids. The germline gives CDR1 MNHEY, CDR2 SMNVEV (reference sequence). The CDR3 region has the DNA TGTGCCAGCGGGAGTAGCGGGAGTGGGGCCTACAATGAGCAGTTCTTC. It translates to CASGSSGSGAYNEQFF.

The V and J genes are TRBV6-1 and TRBJ2-2; 7 positions agree with TRBD1. V dropped 4 bases and J dropped 1; count of bases not matched to a gene: 3. Germline assignment: CDR1 MNHNS and CDR2 SASEGT. The CDR3 has 15 amino acids. The chain's CDR3 is CASSVRDRNTGELFF. The CDR3 region has the DNA TGTGCCAGCAGTGTCCGGGACAGGAACACCGGGGAGCTGTTTTTT.

V is TRBV19 and J is TRBJ2-7; 7 nucleotides align to TRBD2. The CDR3 is 15 residues long. J gave up 1 base and V 7 bases, and 10 bases lay outside the gene matches. The V gene's germline CDR1 is LNHDA and CDR2 SQIVND (reference sequence). The DNA for the CDR3 is TGTGCCAGTACTCGGGGGGACGGAGGTTCCTACGAGCAGTACTTC. Its protein is CASTRGDGGSYEQYF.

This clone was picked up one time. The V call is TRBV6-5, the J call TRBJ1-1; no clear D gene. The CDR3 sequence is 15 residues long. Germline assignment: CDR1 MNHEY and CDR2 SVGAGI. Trimming cost V 6 bases and J 0 bases, with 14 bases left between them. For the CDR3, the DNA is TGTGCCAGCAGGTTATCCAGGAAAATGAACACTGAAGCTTTCTTT. It encodes CASRLSRKMNTEAFF.

The J gene is TRBJ2-7, the V gene TRBV5-1; TRBD2 matches 7 bases. Germline loops: CDR1 SGHRS, CDR2 YFSETQ. There are 14 residues in the CDR3. V shed 7 bases, J shed 2 bases, and the junction held 9 bases outside the gene matches. CDR3 amino acids: CASAGASGTYEQYF. The DNA of the CDR3 is TGCGCCAGCGCCGGGGCTAGCGGCACCTACGAGCAGTACTTC.

This clone is a singleton in its sample. This chain joins TRBV19 and TRBJ1-1; TRBD1 might be the D (6 bases). Trimming stripped 3 bases from V and 8 bases from J, with 16 bases between. Looked up from germline, CDR1 is LNHDA and CDR2 is SQIVND (reference sequence). The CDR3 sequence is 14 residues long. The CDR3 bases are TGTGCCAGTAGTATTTCCCTGGGACACAGGGAAGCTTTCTTT. It yields the protein CASSISLGHREAFF.

The chain recombines TRBV5-1 with TRBJ2-3, with 7 nucleotides matching TRBD1. This CDR3 has 14 residues. Looked up from germline, CDR1 is SGHRS and CDR2 is YFSETQ. J gave up 5 bases and V 9 bases, and 12 bases lay outside the gene matches. The CDR3 DNA reads TGCGCCACCAGGACGACAGGGACATTAGATACGCAGTATTTT. This sequence encodes CATRTTGTLDTQYF.

V is TRBV29-1 and J is TRBJ2-5; the match to TRBD2 covers 9 bases. CDR1 SQVTM and CDR2 ANQGSEA come from the germline V gene. Trimming at V came to 5 bases and at J to 5 bases, leaving 12 bases not matched to a gene. This CDR3 has 15 amino acids. Here the CDR3 reads CSVSFGLARGETQYF. The DNA of the CDR3 is TGCAGCGTTTCATTCGGACTAGCGCGGGGGGAGACCCAGTACTTC.

This chain uses TRBV5-6 with TRBJ2-2; D not certain. V was pared by 2 bases and J by 0 bases, with 11 bases between. The CDR3 loop spans 16 amino acids. Germline lookup yields CDR1 SGHDT and CDR2 YYEEEE. The chain's CDR3 is CASSFRGVANTGELFF. DNA of the CDR3: TGTGCCAGCAGCTTTAGAGGTGTCGCGAACACCGGGGAGCTGTTTTTT.

V is TRBV10-3 and J is TRBJ2-3, with D possibly TRBD2 on 6 matching bases. V lost 0 bases and J lost 12, with 13 bases in between. CDR1 is ENHRY, CDR2 SYGVKD, per germline. This CDR3 is 13 amino acids long. CDR3 in amino acids: CAISESTAGLQYF. Written as DNA, the CDR3 is TGTGCCATCAGTGAGTCTACGGCGGGACTTCAGTATTTT.

The chain uses TRBV11-2 and TRBJ2-3; TRBD2 agrees at 14 bases. CDR3 size: 18 residues. The V gene's germline CDR1 is SGHAT and CDR2 FQNNGV. V dropped 3 bases and J dropped 3; count of bases not matched to a gene: 8. The CDR3, as DNA: TGTGCCAGCAGCTTTGGTTCGACTAGCGGGAGGGAGACAGATACGCAGTATTTT. This sequence encodes CASSFGSTSGRETDTQYF.

This clone was seen once. The V and J genes are TRBV7-2 and TRBJ2-7, with a weak D call TRBD1 (6 bases). V was cut by 5 bases and J by 3 bases, with 8 bases left in between. Germline CDR1 is SGHTA and CDR2 is FQGNSA. This CDR3 has 12 amino acids. The CDR3 DNA sequence: TGTGCCAGCAGCGTACAGGGCTACGAGCAGTACTTC. Its protein is CASSVQGYEQYF.

V gene TRBV5-1 combines with J gene TRBJ2-1; 7 nucleotides align to TRBD2. Germline values: CDR1 SGHRS, CDR2 YFSETQ. This CDR3 has 14 residues. V gave up 5 bases and J gave up 9 bases; unmatched junction bases: 11. The CDR3: CASRAGEAAGEQFF. Here the CDR3 DNA reads TGCGCCAGCAGGGCGGGAGAAGCGGCGGGTGAGCAGTTCTTC.

The V and J genes are TRBV7-3 and TRBJ1-5; 12 bases align to TRBD1. The V and J ends lost 5 bases and 2 bases, in that order; junction bases with no gene match: 4. The CDR3 is 16 amino acids. The germline V gene has CDR1 SGHTA and CDR2 FQGTGA. The CDR3 protein is CASSPGTGGGNQPQHF. CDR3 DNA sequence: TGTGCCAGCAGCCCCGGGACAGGGGGCGGCAATCAGCCCCAGCATTTT.

This chain links TRBV7-9 with TRBJ2-1; the match to TRBD2 covers 8 bases. The CDR3 consists of 14 residues. The germline gives CDR1 SEHNR, CDR2 FQNEAQ (reference sequence). J gave up 3 bases and V 6 bases, and 4 bases lay outside the gene matches. CDR3 DNA: TGTGCCAGCAGTTCAAGCGGGGGCTACAATGAGCAGTTCTTC. It translates to CASSSSGGYNEQFF.

The rearrangement uses TRBV2 and TRBJ2-7, with TRBD1 as a possible D gene (6 bases). The CDR3 contains 12 residues. The ends were cut back, 7 bases at V and 6 bases at J, with 13 bases in the middle. Per the germline V gene, CDR1 is SNHLY and CDR2 is FYNNEI. The CDR3 region is CASNIRGGEQYF. In DNA, the CDR3 is TGTGCCAGCAATATACGAGGGGGCGAGCAGTACTTC. Using reference TRBV2 and TRBJ2-7 for the parts outside the CDR3, the full variable domain is EPEVTQTPSHQVTQMGQEVILRCVPISNHLYFYWYRQILGQKVEFLVSFYNNEISEKSEIFDDQFSVERPDGSNFTLKIRSTKLEDSAMYFCASNIRGGEQYFGPGTRLTVT.

The chain couples TRBV4-3 to TRBJ2-1; no firm D call. CDR1 and CDR2 from the germline V gene are LGHNA and YSLEER. The CDR3 is 15 amino acids. With 3 bases removed from V and 3 bases from J, the gap between germline ends came to 12 bases. This chain's CDR3 is CASSQALGIYNEQFF. In DNA form, the CDR3 reads TGCGCCAGCAGCCAGGCCTTGGGCATCTACAATGAGCAGTTCTTC.

J is TRBJ1-4 and V is TRBV6-6; a possible D gene is TRBD1 (5 bases). Germline values: CDR1 MNHNY, CDR2 SVGAGI (reference sequence). V was pared by 8 bases and J by 0 bases, with 13 bases between. CDR3 length equals 15 residues. The DNA for the CDR3 is TGTGCCAGCCACTCCCAGGGTGCAACTAATGAAAAACTGTTTTTT. It specifies CASHSQGATNEKLFF.

The chain links TRBV6-5 to TRBJ2-7, with D maybe TRBD2 (7 bases). The germline CDR1 and CDR2 sequences are MNHEY and SVGAGI. V lost 6 bases and J lost 2, with 17 bases in between. The CDR3 covers 15 residues. Written as DNA, the CDR3 is TGTGCCAGCAGACCCCAGGGGAGGGGGACCTACGAGCAGTACTTC. Residues: CASRPQGRGTYEQYF.

This clone was counted between two and nine times. This rearrangement joins TRBV4-1 to TRBJ1-1, with a possible D match to TRBD1 (5 bases). This CDR3 is 18 amino acids long. Trimming took off 3 bases at V and 0 bases at J, with 20 bases between the two ends. CDR1 is MGHRA, CDR2 YSYEKL, per germline. DNA for the CDR3: TGCGCCAGCAGCCATGTTGTTCAGGGTCGAGGAATGAACACTGAAGCTTTCTTT. Protein product: CASSHVVQGRGMNTEAFF.

The chain joins TRBV7-9 to TRBJ2-2; D may be TRBD1 (5 bases). V was shortened by 1 base and J by 11 bases, with 5 bases between the two germline ends. CDR1 SEHNR and CDR2 FQNEAQ come from the germline V gene (reference sequence). The CDR3 covers 11 residues. CDR3 nucleotide sequence: TGTGCCAGCAGCTTAGGGACAGAGCTGTTTTTT. Amino acid sequence: CASSLGTELFF.

J is TRBJ2-1 and V is TRBV6-1; 10 positions agree with TRBD2. Germline CDR1 reads MNHNS; CDR2 reads SASEGT. The CDR3 extends over 15 amino acids. The V and J ends lost 6 bases and 8 bases, in that order; junction bases with no gene match: 10. CDR3 sequence reads: CASSARSGGADEQFF. The CDR3 nucleotides are TGTGCCAGCAGCGCGAGGAGCGGGGGGGCGGATGAGCAGTTCTTC.

J is TRBJ2-3 and V is TRBV30; TRBD2 agrees at 10 bases. The length of the CDR3 is 18 residues. Germline V CDR1 and CDR2: GTSNPN, SVGIG (reference sequence). V was clipped by 7 bases and J by 0 bases; unmatched bases: 16. The CDR3 reads CASPPRTSGYASTDTQYF. The CDR3 DNA reads as TGTGCCTCCCCCCCCCGGACTAGCGGATATGCTAGCACAGATACGCAGTATTTT.